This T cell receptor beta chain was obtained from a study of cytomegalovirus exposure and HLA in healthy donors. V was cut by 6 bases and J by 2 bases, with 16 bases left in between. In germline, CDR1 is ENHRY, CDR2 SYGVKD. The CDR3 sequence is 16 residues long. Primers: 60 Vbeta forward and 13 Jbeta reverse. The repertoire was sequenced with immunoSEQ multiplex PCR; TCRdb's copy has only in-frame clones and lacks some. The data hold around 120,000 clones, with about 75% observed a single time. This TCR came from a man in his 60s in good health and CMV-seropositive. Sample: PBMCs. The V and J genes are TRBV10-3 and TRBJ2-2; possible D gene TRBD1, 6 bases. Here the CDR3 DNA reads TGTGCCATCAGACCCCGGGACAACCCAAACACCGGGGAGCTGTTTTTT. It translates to CAIRPRDNPNTGELFF.